The 11 T cell receptor beta chains presented below share a single source sample, sequenced in a study of post-analysis software for immune sequencing data. The study, taken as a whole, reports: About 5 TRBV segments (TRBV5-6, TRBV5-1 and TRBV20-1 among them) occurred more frequently in patients than in controls.

TCR beta cDNA libraries included unique molecular identifiers. TCRdb fed the PCR reads into MiXCR, producing one record per CDR3 protein. In the table there are hundreds of thousands of distinct CDR3 sequences, roughly 45% of which are singletons. No cognate antigen is known for these TCRs. Input material: blood. These TCRs come from a girl aged 10 to 17 with multiple sclerosis.

The chain combines TRBV9 with TRBJ1-4, with D unresolved. With 4 bases removed from V and 0 bases from J, the gap between germline ends came to 13 bases. Germline V gene sequence: CDR1 SGDLS, CDR2 YYNGEE. This CDR3 has 16 residues. CDR3 residues: CASSPIPHATNEKLFF. The CDR3 region has the DNA TGTGCCAGCAGCCCCATACCACACGCAACTAATGAAAAACTGTTTTTT.

In its sample, this clonotype was seen a few times. The chain uses TRBV11-1 and TRBJ2-7, with 9 nucleotides matching TRBD1. In germline, CDR1 is SGHAT, CDR2 FQDESV (reference sequence). The CDR3 consists of 16 residues. After removal of 5 bases from V and 7 bases from J, the junction contained 15 bases not matched to a gene. This CDR3 is CASSPSAGQGLIEQYF. For the CDR3, the DNA is TGTGCCAGCAGCCCGTCGGCTGGACAGGGGTTAATTGAGCAGTACTTC.

The V gene is TRBV9, the J gene TRBJ2-5, with 8 bases identical to TRBD1. V lost 0 bases and J lost 11; bases outside the gene matches: 21. Looked up from germline, CDR1 is SGDLS and CDR2 is YYNGEE. The CDR3 consists of 18 residues. The CDR3 coding sequence is TGTGCCAGCAGCGTAGAGCCAGGGGGGACAGGCCTCGTCTGGGAGCAGTACTTC. It is translated as CASSVEPGGTGLVWEQYF.

The chain recombines TRBV29-1 with TRBJ2-7; possibly TRBD1 for D (6 bases). Germline V CDR1 and CDR2: SQVTM, ANQGSEA. V shed 4 bases and J shed 2 bases, with 15 bases lying between them. The CDR3 has 14 residues. Here the CDR3 DNA reads TGCAGCGTTGCCGCAGGGGATATTCCCTACGAGCAGTACTTC. Amino acid sequence: CSVAAGDIPYEQYF.

This clonotype appeared a few times. The V call is TRBV7-9, the J call TRBJ2-3; TRBD2 matches at 8 bases. Trimming took 5 bases from V and 6 from J; bases not matched to a gene: 16. This CDR3 comprises 17 residues. Germline V CDR1 and CDR2: SEHNR, FQNEAQ (reference sequence). The DNA for the CDR3 is TGTGCCAGCAGCGGAAGAGCGGGAGCTACCTCAAGCGATACGCAGTATTTT. Its translation is CASSGRAGATSSDTQYF.

This clonotype has only a few counts. A read error may be the cause here, since a much bigger clone is one base away. The chain carries TRBV6-5 and TRBJ1-1; no definite D call. Per the germline V gene, CDR1 is MNHEY and CDR2 is SVGAGI. Trimming pared 6 bases from V and 0 bases from J, leaving 14 bases between. The CDR3 runs to 15 residues. CDR3 DNA sequence: TGTGCCAGCAGGGTACGGGAGGGAATGAACACTGAAGCTTTCTTT. Translated, it gives CASRVREGMNTEAFF.

Here the CDR3 DNA reads TGCAGTGCTAGATCAGGACTAGCGGGAATCTATGAGCAGTTCTTC. Amino acid sequence: CSARSGLAGIYEQFF. The V gene is TRBV20-1, the J gene TRBJ2-1; TRBD2 agrees at 12 bases. The CDR3 spans 15 residues. Per germline, CDR1 DFQATT and CDR2 SNEGSKA (reference sequence). V was clipped by 2 bases and J by 8 bases; unmatched bases: 7.

This clonotype was found a few times. The gene calls are TRBV4-2 and TRBJ2-1; the D call may be TRBD1 or TRBD2 (6 bases each). The CDR3 totals 17 residues. Trimming removed 1 base at V and 4 bases at J, with 17 bases between. Germline values: CDR1 LGHNA, CDR2 YNFKEQ. Here the CDR3 DNA reads TGTGCCAGCAGCCAAGGGGATTGGGGGGCCTCATACAATGAGCAGTTCTTC. This sequence encodes CASSQGDWGASYNEQFF.

CDR3 nucleotides: TGTGCCAGCAGCCTCGGGACAGGGGCCGGCACAGATACGCAGTATTTT. This encodes CASSLGTGAGTDTQYF. This sequence joins TRBV28 and TRBJ2-3, with TRBD1 identical over 10 bases. Germline trimming cut 6 bases from V and 1 base from J; bases unmatched to any gene: 7. There are 16 residues in the CDR3. From germline, CDR1 is MDHEN and CDR2 SYDVKM.

The chain recombines TRBV4-1 with TRBJ2-7; 8 bases match TRBD1. Germline V gene sequence: CDR1 MGHRA, CDR2 YSYEKL. CDR3 size: 15 residues. The V and J ends lost 4 bases and 0 bases, in that order; junction bases with no gene match: 5. The CDR3 region has the DNA TGCGCCAGCAGCCTCCGGGACAGGAGCTCCTACGAGCAGTACTTC. Translating gives CASSLRDRSSYEQYF.

The sample holds many counts of this clonotype. The J gene is TRBJ2-7, the V gene TRBV7-3; D assignment may be TRBD1 or TRBD2 (5 bases each). Germline values: CDR1 SGHTA, CDR2 FQGTGA. The CDR3 has 15 amino acids. V was pared by 2 bases and J by 5 bases, with 16 bases between. Written as DNA, the CDR3 is TGTGCCAGCAGCTTACTCCAGGGACGGTTCCACGAGCAGTACTTC. Protein product: CASSLLQGRFHEQYF.